The 14 T cell receptor beta chains listed next were all sequenced from one sample in a study of shared clonotypes between healthy human individuals (dated by TCRdb to the early 2020s). The library was generated by the immunoSEQ multiplex PCR assay. Entries here come from immuneACCESS through TCRdb and include only in-frame sequences with V and J called. Some clones fail to appear in such tables; in the studies checked, an unresolved V gene covers under half of the shortfall, and the cause of the remainder is unknown. This sample lists some 1.5 million clones; over 95% were detected once. The ten largest clonotypes hold approximately 1.1% of the sample. The sample taken for sequencing was naive CD4+ T cells sorted from blood. This specimen's cell subset or site label, interpreted: CD45RA+ positively selected. All receptors derive from a man under 40 in good health.

The gene calls are TRBV30 and TRBJ1-1, with D possibly TRBD1 on 5 matching bases. Per germline, CDR1 GTSNPN and CDR2 SVGIG (reference sequence). This CDR3 has 13 amino acids. Deletions cut 4 bases from V and 5 bases from J, with 14 bases between. DNA of the CDR3: TGTGCCTGGAACTCCTATGAGGGGACTGAAGCTTTCTTT. Translating it yields CAWNSYEGTEAFF.

The V call is TRBV29-1, the J call TRBJ1-1; D not resolved. In germline, CDR1 is SQVTM, CDR2 ANQGSEA. This CDR3 contains 11 residues. V lost 5 bases, J lost 5 bases, and 9 bases lay in between. In DNA, the CDR3 is TGCAGCGTTTCTAGTGGGACTGAAGCTTTCTTT. It encodes CSVSSGTEAFF.

V is TRBV28 and J is TRBJ1-2, with TRBD1 as a possible D gene (6 bases). CDR3 length equals 13 residues. The germline gives CDR1 MDHEN, CDR2 SYDVKM. V was cut by 5 bases and J by 3 bases, with 10 bases left in between. The CDR3 coding sequence is TGTGCCAGCAGTCCTCCAGGGGACTATGGCTACACCTTC. Its translation is CASSPPGDYGYTF.

This chain links TRBV6-5 with TRBJ2-2; D is ambiguous. V lost 8 bases and J 6 bases, leaving 10 bases between the germline ends. Germline V lookup: CDR1 MNHEY, CDR2 SVGAGI. The CDR3 contains 12 residues. CDR3 sequence (DNA): TGTGCCAGCCGAGTAGTCCCCGGGGAGCTGTTTTTT. Protein sequence: CASRVVPGELFF.

The chain carries TRBV5-1 and TRBJ2-5; maybe TRBD1 (5 bases). V shed 0 bases and J shed 5 bases, with 11 bases lying between them. The germline CDR1 and CDR2 sequences are SGHRS and YFSETQ. This CDR3 contains 14 residues. CDR3 protein: CASSLATHRETQYF. DNA of the CDR3: TGCGCCAGCAGCTTGGCCACCCACAGGGAGACCCAGTACTTC. Filled out from reference TRBV5-1 and TRBJ2-5, the complete variable domain reads KAGVTQTPRYLIKTRGQQVTLSCSPISGHRSVSWYQQTPGQGLQFLFEYFSETQRNKGNFPGRFSGRQFSNSRSEMNVSTLELGDSALYLCASSLATHRETQYFGPGTRLLVL.

This clone was seen a single time. DNA of the CDR3: TGTGCCAGCAGCTTGGAGGCGGGAGAGACAGATACGCAGTATTTT. Translating it yields CASSLEAGETDTQYF. The rearrangement joins TRBV5-4 to TRBJ2-3; 7 bases fit TRBD2. This CDR3 is built from 15 residues. CDR1 is SGHNT, CDR2 YYREEE, per germline (reference sequence). Unmatched junction bases numbered 4, after V lost 0 bases and J lost 3 bases.

In DNA form, the CDR3 reads TGCGCCAGCAGCCAAGAAGGCCGGCGGGCCCACGAGCAGTACTTC. It is translated as CASSQEGRRAHEQYF. This chain connects TRBV4-1 to TRBJ2-7, with a tentative D call TRBD2 (5 bases). Germline values: CDR1 MGHRA, CDR2 YSYEKL. This CDR3 spans 15 amino acids. V lost 0 bases and J lost 5, with 14 bases in between.

The chain joins TRBV5-4 to TRBJ1-3; D uncertain. The germline CDR1 and CDR2 sequences are SGHNT and YYREEE (reference sequence). This CDR3 has 16 residues. The V gene lost 4 bases and the J gene lost 2 bases, with 16 bases spanning the gap. DNA of the CDR3: TGTGCCAGCAGCATGGGAAGCTCCGGAACTGGAAACACCATATATTTT. It yields the protein CASSMGSSGTGNTIYF. The full variable domain, with the rest looked up from reference TRBV5-4 and TRBJ1-3, is ETGVTQSPTHLIKTRGQQVTLRCSSQSGHNTVSWYQQALGQGPQFIFQYYREEENGRGNFPPRFSGLQFPNYSSELNVNALELDDSALYLCASSMGSSGTGNTIYFGEGSWLTVV.

The chain links TRBV28 to TRBJ2-7; D is unresolved. The CDR3 totals 11 residues. CDR1 is MDHEN, CDR2 SYDVKM, per germline. V lost 6 bases, J lost 6 bases, and 9 bases lay in between. CDR3 loop: CASRKYTEQYF. In DNA form, the CDR3 reads TGTGCCAGCAGAAAATATACCGAGCAGTACTTC. The entire variable domain, with the rest obtained from reference TRBV28 and TRBJ2-7, is as follows: DVKVTQSSRYLVKRTGEKVFLECVQDMDHENMFWYRQDPGLGLRLIYFSYDVKMKEKGDIPEGYSVSREKKERFSLILESASTNQTSMYLCASRKYTEQYFGPGTRLTVT.

The gene calls are TRBV27 and TRBJ2-7, with 14 positions matching TRBD2. The CDR3 spans 18 residues. The V gene end was trimmed by 1 base and the J gene end by 3 bases; junction bases not matched to a gene: 8. Germline values: CDR1 MNHEY, CDR2 SMNVEV (reference sequence). In DNA form, the CDR3 reads TGTGCCAGCAGTTTATATGGGACTAGCGGGAGAGTTAGCTACGAGCAGTACTTC. Its protein product is CASSLYGTSGRVSYEQYF.

This clone was detected once. The chain is built from TRBV9 and TRBJ2-2; no definite D call. The germline V gene encodes CDR1 SGDLS and CDR2 YYNGEE. The CDR3 is made up of 15 amino acids. V lost 4 bases to trimming and J lost 6 bases, with 16 bases between them. CDR3 region: CASSYRFLEPGELFF. In DNA form, the CDR3 reads TGTGCCAGCAGCTATCGGTTTCTCGAACCCGGGGAGCTGTTTTTT.

DNA of the CDR3: TGTGCCAGCAGCTTCGGCGGGACCGCATCCGGGGAGCAGTACTTC. This codes for CASSFGGTASGEQYF. The chain links TRBV7-2 to TRBJ2-7, with D perhaps matching TRBD2 (6 bases). The CDR3 sequence is 15 residues long. Trimming cost V 3 bases and J 7 bases, with 19 bases left between them. Per the germline V gene, CDR1 is SGHTA and CDR2 is FQGNSA. Combining the CDR3 with reference TRBV7-2 and TRBJ2-7 gives the whole variable domain GAGVSQSPSNKVTEKGKDVELRCDPISGHTALYWYRQSLGQGLEFLIYFQGNSAPDKSGLPSDRFSAERTGGSVSTLTIQRTQQEDSAVYLCASSFGGTASGEQYFGPGTRLTVT.

This chain uses TRBV9 with TRBJ2-2; 7 nucleotides line up with TRBD2. The CDR3 is made up of 16 amino acids. Germline-derived CDR1 and CDR2 are SGDLS and YYNGEE. Germline trimming cut 4 bases from V and 0 bases from J; bases unmatched to any gene: 6. CDR3 sequence reads: CASSFLSGTNTGELFF. The DNA of the CDR3 is TGTGCCAGCAGCTTCCTCAGCGGGACGAACACCGGGGAGCTGTTTTTT. Supplemented by reference TRBV9 and TRBJ2-2, the full variable domain reads DSGVTQTPKHLITATGQRVTLRCSPRSGDLSVYWYQQSLDQGLQFLIQYYNGEERAKGNILERFSAQQFPDLHSELNLSSLELGDSALYFCASSFLSGTNTGELFFGEGSRLTVL.

Regarding this clone: The same CDR3 is also encoded by other DNA sequences in this sample. This rearrangement joins TRBV5-1 to TRBJ2-3; D gene uncertain. V lost 4 bases and J lost 4, with 4 bases in between. The CDR3 length is 11 residues. Germline CDR1 and CDR2: SGHRS and YFSETQ. The CDR3 DNA reads as TGCGCCAGCAGCAGTTCAGATACGCAGTATTTT. Translation: CASSSSDTQYF.